A selection of T cell receptor beta chains follows, all from one sample in a study of radiation and T cells in renal cell carcinoma. Some clones are missing from TCRdb's copy, which holds only in-frame ones; the method was immunoSEQ multiplex PCR. The sample carries 70,000 to 90,000 clones, just over 85% recorded once. The sequencing here drew on blood, taken from a patient whose treatment included radiotherapy and nephrectomy. Source of these receptors: a woman in her 50s with renal cell carcinoma. The CDR3 runs from the conserved cysteine through the conserved F or W.

V	CDR3
TRBV6-6	CASTQEGYTEAFF
TRBV2	CASSRTGGEANQPQHF
TRBV7-8	CASSFLGVAGGGANVLTF
TRBV5-1	CASSFSSGANVLTF
TRBV11-2	CASSLVPGYNEKLFF
TRBV5-1	CASSLEGAGTHPTYEQYF
TRBV5-1	CASSLMGDRASRTGELFF
TRBV9	CASSLKGSGETYEQYF
TRBV9	CASSTTGGSYNEQFF
TRBV7-6	CASSFRTSGGGEQFF
TRBV7-2	CASSRDRGSVPDTQYF
TRBV7-2	CASSPAGTGTYEQYF
TRBV5-1	CASSGIAGSYSYNEQFF
TRBV27	CASSLAGRDTDTQYF
TRBV7-2	CASSFEGNQETQYF
TRBV5-4	CASTPDSSYNEQFF
TRBV2	CASSEMPSGRAWNSYEQYF
TRBV2	CASSVGQGDTGELFF
TRBV6-5	CASSLTGRQPQHF
TRBV19	CASSITGAGANVLTF
TRBV5-6	CASSAETGANYGYTF
TRBV7-2	CASSLARSNSPLHF
TRBV19	CASTRGTGADQPQHF
TRBV6-5	CASSYMASGAGGTQYF
TRBV7-9	CASSLEGYYGYTF
TRBV5-6	CASRSTWGNTEAFF
TRBV13	CASSGRLAGGYEQYF
TRBV7-3	CASSSSGLAGETQYF
TRBV28	CASTRWGGKDYGYTF
TRBV15	CATSSRTFSNEQFF
TRBV27	CASSFLAGTDTQYF
TRBV18	CASSETVPSTDTQYF
TRBV30	CAWNTKGGLPPYF
TRBV7-2	CASSLVSNQETQYF
TRBV6-1	CASSEVVLAEAFF
TRBV7-3	CASSLNPGLAEGETQYF
TRBV9	CASSGGQSNQPQHF
TRBV6-5	CASRTSLEGYNEQFF
TRBV19	CASSISLAGGSPLHF
TRBV2	CASSEADLMTNEQFF
TRBV5-1	CASSLRSDRATGELFF
TRBV11-2	CASSLGLAGSYEQYF
TRBV25-1	CASSRDRGSDTQYF
TRBV19	CASSRSRTGGTEAFF
TRBV27	CASSLWGQPQHF
TRBV5-4	CASSPPPGGGDNEQFF
TRBV6-1	CASSGTTGGTEAFF
TRBV7-2	CASSLNAFLSYNSPLHF
TRBV7-2	CASSLMGDGRTEAFF
TRBV4-1	CASSQGIQETQYF
TRBV4-1	CASSRPPGQDRGYTF
TRBV28	CASSSSVTSPETQYF
TRBV6-5	CASRGRSSTDTQYF
TRBV14	CASSPGLEETQYF
TRBV18	CASSPLSGYEQYF